This T cell receptor beta chain comes out of a study of cytomegalovirus exposure and HLA in healthy donors. Whole-study results and caveats: TCR sequences were mostly rare, though some public TCRs occurred in many donors.

Points on this clone: Its antigen is unknown.

The CDR3 spans 15 residues. J lost 3 bases, V lost 1 base, and 4 bases had no gene match. CDR1 is SGHRS, CDR2 YFSETQ, per germline. The study ran its PCR with 60 Vbeta and 13 Jbeta primers. Clones were sequenced by immunoSEQ multiplex PCR, and TCRdb holds only the in-frame ones, with some missing. The repertoire holds 100,000 to 150,000 clones, with under 80% as singletons. The rearrangement uses TRBV5-1 and TRBJ2-1; 7 bases agree with TRBD1. Sequences were obtained from PBMCs. The sequence derives from a woman in her sixties in good health and CMV-seropositive. CDR3 in DNA: TGCGCCAGCAGCTTGACAGGGGCGGACTACAATGAGCAGTTCTTC. This sequence encodes CASSLTGADYNEQFF. The full variable domain, rest sourced from reference TRBV5-1 and TRBJ2-1, is KAGVTQTPRYLIKTRGQQVTLSCSPISGHRSVSWYQQTPGQGLQFLFEYFSETQRNKGNFPGRFSGRQFSNSRSEMNVSTLELGDSALYLCASSLTGADYNEQFFGPGTRLTVL.